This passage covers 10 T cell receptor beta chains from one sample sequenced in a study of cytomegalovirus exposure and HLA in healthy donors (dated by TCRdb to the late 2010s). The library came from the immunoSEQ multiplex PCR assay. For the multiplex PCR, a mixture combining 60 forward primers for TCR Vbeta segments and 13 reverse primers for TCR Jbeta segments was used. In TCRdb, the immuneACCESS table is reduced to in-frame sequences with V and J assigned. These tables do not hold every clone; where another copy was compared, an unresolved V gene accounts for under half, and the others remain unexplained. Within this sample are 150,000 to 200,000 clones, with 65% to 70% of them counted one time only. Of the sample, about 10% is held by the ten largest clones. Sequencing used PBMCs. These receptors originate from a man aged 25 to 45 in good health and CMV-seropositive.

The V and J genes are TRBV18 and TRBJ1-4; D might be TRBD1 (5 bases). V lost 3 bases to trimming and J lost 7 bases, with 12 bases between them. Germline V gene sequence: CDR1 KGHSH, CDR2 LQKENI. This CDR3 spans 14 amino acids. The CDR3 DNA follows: TGTGCCAGCTCACCTACACGACAGATTGAAAAACTGTTTTTT. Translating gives CASSPTRQIEKLFF.

CDR3 nucleotide sequence: TGTGCCAGCAGTTACAGGACAGCCAATGAGCAGTTCTTC. Residues: CASSYRTANEQFF. V usage is TRBV6-5 and J usage is TRBJ2-1, with D perhaps matching TRBD1 (6 bases). Germline V gives CDR1 MNHEY, CDR2 SVGAGI. The CDR3 runs 13 residues. The V end was cut by 2 bases, the J end by 6 bases, with 8 bases between.

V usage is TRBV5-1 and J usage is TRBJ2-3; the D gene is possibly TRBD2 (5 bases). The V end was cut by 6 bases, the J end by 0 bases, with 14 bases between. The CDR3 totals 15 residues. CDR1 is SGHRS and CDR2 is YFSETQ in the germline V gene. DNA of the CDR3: TGCGCCAGCACCGGAGGCGCAACCAGCACAGATACGCAGTATTTT. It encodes CASTGGATSTDTQYF.

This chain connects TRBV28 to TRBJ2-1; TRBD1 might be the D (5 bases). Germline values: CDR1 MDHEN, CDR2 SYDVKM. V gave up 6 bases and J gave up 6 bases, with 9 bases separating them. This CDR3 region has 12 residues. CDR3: CASRSGFNEQFF. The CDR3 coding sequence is TGTGCCAGCAGGTCAGGGTTCAATGAGCAGTTCTTC. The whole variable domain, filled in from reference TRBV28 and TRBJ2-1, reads DVKVTQSSRYLVKRTGEKVFLECVQDMDHENMFWYRQDPGLGLRLIYFSYDVKMKEKGDIPEGYSVSREKKERFSLILESASTNQTSMYLCASRSGFNEQFFGPGTRLTVL.

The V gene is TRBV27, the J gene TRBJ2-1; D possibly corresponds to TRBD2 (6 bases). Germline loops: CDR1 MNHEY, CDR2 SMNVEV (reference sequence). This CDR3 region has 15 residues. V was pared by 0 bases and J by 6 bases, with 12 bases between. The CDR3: CASSLSHGSSNEQFF. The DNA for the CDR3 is TGTGCCAGCAGTTTATCCCACGGGAGTTCCAATGAGCAGTTCTTC.

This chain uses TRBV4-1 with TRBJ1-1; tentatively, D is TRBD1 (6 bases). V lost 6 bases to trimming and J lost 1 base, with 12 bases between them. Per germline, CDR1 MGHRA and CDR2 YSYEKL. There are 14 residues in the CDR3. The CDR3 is CASRDRLKNTEAFF. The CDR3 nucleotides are TGCGCCAGCAGGGACAGACTCAAGAACACTGAAGCTTTCTTT.

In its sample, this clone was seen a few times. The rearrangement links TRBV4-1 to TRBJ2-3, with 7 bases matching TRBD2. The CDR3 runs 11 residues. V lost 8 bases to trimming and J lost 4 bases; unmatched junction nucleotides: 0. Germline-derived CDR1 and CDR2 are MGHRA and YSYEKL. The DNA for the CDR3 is TGCGCCAGCGGACTAGCAGATACGCAGTATTTT. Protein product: CASGLADTQYF.

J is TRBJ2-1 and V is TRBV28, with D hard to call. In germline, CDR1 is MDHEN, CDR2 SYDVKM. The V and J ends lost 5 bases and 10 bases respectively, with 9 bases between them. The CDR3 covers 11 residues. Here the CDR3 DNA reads TGTGCCAGCAGTCTCCGACAAGAGCAGTTCTTC. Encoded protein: CASSLRQEQFF.

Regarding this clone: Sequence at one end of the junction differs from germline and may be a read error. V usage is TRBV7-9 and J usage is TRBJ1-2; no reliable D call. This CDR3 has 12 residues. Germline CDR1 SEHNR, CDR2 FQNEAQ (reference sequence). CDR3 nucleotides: TGTTCCAGCAGCATCAATCGGTATGGCTACACCTTC. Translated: CSSSINRYGYTF.

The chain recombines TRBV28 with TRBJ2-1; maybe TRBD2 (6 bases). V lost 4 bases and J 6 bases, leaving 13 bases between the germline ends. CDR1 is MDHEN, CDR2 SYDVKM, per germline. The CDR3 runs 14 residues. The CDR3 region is CASSWREPVNEQFF. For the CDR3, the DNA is TGTGCCAGCAGTTGGAGGGAGCCCGTCAATGAGCAGTTCTTC.